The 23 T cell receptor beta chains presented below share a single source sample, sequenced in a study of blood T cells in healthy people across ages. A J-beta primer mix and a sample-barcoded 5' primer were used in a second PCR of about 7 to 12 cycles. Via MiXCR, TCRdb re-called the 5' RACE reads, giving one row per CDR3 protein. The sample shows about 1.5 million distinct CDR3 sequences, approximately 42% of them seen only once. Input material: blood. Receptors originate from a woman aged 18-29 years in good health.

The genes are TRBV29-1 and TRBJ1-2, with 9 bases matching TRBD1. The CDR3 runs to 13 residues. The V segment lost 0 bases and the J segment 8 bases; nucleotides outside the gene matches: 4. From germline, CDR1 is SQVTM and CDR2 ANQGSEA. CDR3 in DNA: TGCAGCGTTGAAGATCGACAGGGGGGCGGCTACACCTTC. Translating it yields CSVEDRQGGGYTF. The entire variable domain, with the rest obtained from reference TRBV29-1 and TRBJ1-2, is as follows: SAVISQKPSRDICQRGTSLTIQCQVDSQVTMMFWYRQQPGQSLTLIATANQGSEATYESGFVIDKFPISRPNLTFSTLTVSNMSPEDSSIYLCSVEDRQGGGYTFGSGTRLTVV.

The CDR3 DNA reads TGTGCCAGCAGTTACTCGAGGCAGCGGGGAAACCACAATGAGCAGTTCTTC. Its translation: CASSYSRQRGNHNEQFF. The chain carries TRBV6-5 and TRBJ2-1; 7 bases fit TRBD2. The CDR3 has 17 amino acids. Germline V gene sequence: CDR1 MNHEY, CDR2 SVGAGI. Losses at the gene ends were 0 bases for V and 5 bases for J; bases not matched to a gene: 10.

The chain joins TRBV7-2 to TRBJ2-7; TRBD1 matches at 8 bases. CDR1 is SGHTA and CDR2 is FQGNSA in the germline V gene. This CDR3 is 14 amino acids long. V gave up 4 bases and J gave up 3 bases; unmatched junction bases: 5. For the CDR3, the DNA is TGTGCCAGCAGCTACGGACAGGGTTACTACGAGCAGTACTTC. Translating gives CASSYGQGYYEQYF.

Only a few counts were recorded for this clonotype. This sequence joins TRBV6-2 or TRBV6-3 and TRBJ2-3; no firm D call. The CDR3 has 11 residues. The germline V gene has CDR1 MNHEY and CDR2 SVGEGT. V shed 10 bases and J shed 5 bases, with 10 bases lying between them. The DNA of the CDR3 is TGTGCCACCAACCAGAGAGATACGCAGTATTTT. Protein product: CATNQRDTQYF.

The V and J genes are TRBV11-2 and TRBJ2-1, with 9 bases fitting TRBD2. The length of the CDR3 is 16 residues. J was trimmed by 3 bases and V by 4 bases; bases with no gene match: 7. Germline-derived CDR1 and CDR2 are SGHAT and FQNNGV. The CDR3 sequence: CASSSWRGGIYNEQFF. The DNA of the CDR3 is TGTGCCAGCAGCTCCTGGCGGGGGGGTATCTACAATGAGCAGTTCTTC.

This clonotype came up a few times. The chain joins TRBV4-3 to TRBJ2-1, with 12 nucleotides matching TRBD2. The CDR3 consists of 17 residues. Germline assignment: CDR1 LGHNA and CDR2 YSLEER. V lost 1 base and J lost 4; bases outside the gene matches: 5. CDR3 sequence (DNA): TGCGCCAGCAGCCAAGGTCTAGCGGGAGGGCCGTACAATGAGCAGTTCTTC. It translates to CASSQGLAGGPYNEQFF.

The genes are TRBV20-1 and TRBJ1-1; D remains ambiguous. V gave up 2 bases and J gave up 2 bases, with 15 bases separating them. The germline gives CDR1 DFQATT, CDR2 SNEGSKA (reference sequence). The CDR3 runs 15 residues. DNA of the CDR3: TGCAGTGCTAGACACCTCATCCGGGGTAACACTGAAGCTTTCTTT. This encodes CSARHLIRGNTEAFF.

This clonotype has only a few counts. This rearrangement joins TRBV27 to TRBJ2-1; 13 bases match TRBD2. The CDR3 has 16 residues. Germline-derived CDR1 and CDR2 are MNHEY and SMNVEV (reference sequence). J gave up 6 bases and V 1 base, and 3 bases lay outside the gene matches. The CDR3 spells CASSLLGLAGINEQFF. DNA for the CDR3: TGTGCCAGCAGTTTATTGGGACTAGCGGGAATCAATGAGCAGTTCTTC.

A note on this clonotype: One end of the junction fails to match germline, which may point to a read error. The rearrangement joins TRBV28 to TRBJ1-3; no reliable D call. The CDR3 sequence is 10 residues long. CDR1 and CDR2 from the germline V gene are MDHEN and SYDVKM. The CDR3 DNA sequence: TGTGTCAGCAGTTTGGACACCATATATTTT. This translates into CVSSLDTIYF.

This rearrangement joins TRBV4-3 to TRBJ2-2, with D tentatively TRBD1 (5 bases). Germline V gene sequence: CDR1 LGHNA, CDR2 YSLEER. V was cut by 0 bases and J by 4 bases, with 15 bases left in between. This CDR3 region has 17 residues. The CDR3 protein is CASSQDPRDYGTGELFF. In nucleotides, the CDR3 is TGCGCCAGCAGCCAAGATCCCAGGGATTATGGCACCGGGGAGCTGTTTTTT.

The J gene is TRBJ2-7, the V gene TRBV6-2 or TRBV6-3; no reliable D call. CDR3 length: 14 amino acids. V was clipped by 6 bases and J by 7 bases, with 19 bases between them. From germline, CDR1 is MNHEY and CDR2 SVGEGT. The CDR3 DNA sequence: TGTGCCAGCAGCAAACGGACGGAGCCCGTGGAGCAGTACTTC. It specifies CASSKRTEPVEQYF.

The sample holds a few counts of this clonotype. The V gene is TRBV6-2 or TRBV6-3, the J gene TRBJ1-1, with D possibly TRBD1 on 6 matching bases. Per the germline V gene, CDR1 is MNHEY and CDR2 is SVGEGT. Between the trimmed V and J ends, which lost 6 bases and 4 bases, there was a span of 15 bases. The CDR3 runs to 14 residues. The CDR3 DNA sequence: TGTGCCAGCAGCCACCTCAGGGGAACCACTGAAGCTTTCTTT. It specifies CASSHLRGTTEAFF.

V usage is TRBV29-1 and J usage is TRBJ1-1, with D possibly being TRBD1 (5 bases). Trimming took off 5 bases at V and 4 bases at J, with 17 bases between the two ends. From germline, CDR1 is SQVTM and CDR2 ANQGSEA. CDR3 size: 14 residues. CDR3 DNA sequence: TGCAGCGTTTCCGCAGGGATGACAAGCACTGAAGCTTTCTTT. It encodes CSVSAGMTSTEAFF. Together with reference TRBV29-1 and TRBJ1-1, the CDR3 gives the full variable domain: SAVISQKPSRDICQRGTSLTIQCQVDSQVTMMFWYRQQPGQSLTLIATANQGSEATYESGFVIDKFPISRPNLTFSTLTVSNMSPEDSSIYLCSVSAGMTSTEAFFGQGTRLTVV.

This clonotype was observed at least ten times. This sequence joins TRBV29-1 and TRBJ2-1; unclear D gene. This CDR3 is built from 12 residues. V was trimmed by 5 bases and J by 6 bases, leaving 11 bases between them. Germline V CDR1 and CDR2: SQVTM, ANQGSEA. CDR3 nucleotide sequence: TGCAGCGTTAGAAGTGGCCTCAATGAGCAGTTCTTC. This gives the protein CSVRSGLNEQFF.

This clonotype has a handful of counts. CDR3 bases: TGCAGCGTTGAAGATCGAGGGACAGGGAAAAAGAATGAGCAGTACTTC. Residues: CSVEDRGTGKKNEQYF. The J gene is TRBJ2-7, the V gene TRBV29-1, with 9 positions matching TRBD1. Trimming cost V 0 bases and J 7 bases; bases outside gene matches: 13. This CDR3 region has 16 residues. From germline, CDR1 is SQVTM and CDR2 ANQGSEA.

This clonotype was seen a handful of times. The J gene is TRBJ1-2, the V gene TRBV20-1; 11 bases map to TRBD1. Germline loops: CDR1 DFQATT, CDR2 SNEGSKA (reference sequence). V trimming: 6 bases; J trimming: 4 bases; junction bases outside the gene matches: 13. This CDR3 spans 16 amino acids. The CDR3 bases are TGCAGTGCCGCCAACGATCGGGACAGGGGGATCTATGGCTACACCTTC. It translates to CSAANDRDRGIYGYTF.

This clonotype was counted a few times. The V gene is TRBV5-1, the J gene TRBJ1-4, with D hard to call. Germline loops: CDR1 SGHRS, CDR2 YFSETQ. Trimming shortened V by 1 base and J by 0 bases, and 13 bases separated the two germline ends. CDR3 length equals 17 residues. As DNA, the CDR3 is TGCGCCAGCAGCTTGACTCCGCTATCATCAACTAATGAAAAACTGTTTTTT. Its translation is CASSLTPLSSTNEKLFF.

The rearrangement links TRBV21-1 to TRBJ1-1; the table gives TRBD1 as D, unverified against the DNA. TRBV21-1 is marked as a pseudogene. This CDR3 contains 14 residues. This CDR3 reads CASSKVLRGAEAFF. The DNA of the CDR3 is TGTGCCAGCAGCAAAGTACTCCGGGGCGCTGAAGCTTTCTTT.

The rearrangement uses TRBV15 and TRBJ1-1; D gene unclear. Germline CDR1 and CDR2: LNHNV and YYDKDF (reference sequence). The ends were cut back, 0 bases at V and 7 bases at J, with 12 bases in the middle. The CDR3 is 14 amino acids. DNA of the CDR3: TGTGCCACCAGCAGAGATCGATACGGTTTTGAAGCTTTCTTT. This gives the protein CATSRDRYGFEAFF.

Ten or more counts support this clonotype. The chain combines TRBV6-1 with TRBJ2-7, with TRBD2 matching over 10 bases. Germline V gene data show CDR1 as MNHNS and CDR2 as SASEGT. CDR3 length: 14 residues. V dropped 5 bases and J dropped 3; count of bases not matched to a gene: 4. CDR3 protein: CASSLSGGLYEQYF. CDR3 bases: TGTGCCAGCAGTCTTAGCGGGGGGCTCTACGAGCAGTACTTC.

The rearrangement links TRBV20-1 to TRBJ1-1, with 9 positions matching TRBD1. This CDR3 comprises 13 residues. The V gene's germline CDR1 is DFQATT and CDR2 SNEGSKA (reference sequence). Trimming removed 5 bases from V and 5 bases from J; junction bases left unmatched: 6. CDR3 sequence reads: CSASSGQGTEAFF. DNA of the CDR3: TGCAGTGCTTCCTCAGGACAGGGGACTGAAGCTTTCTTT.

The CDR3 DNA is TGTGCCAGCAGTTACGGGCTTAACAATGAGCAGTACTTC. Translation: CASSYGLNNEQYF. This rearrangement joins TRBV6-5 to TRBJ2-7; D is ambiguous. The V end lost 2 bases, the J end lost 7 bases, and 12 bases lay between the germline ends. The length of the CDR3 is 13 residues. CDR1 MNHEY and CDR2 SVGAGI come from the germline V gene.

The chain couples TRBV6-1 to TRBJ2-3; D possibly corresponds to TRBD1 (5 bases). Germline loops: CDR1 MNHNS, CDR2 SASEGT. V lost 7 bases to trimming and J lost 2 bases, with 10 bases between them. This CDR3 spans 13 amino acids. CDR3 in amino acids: CASNDRTTDTQYF. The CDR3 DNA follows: TGTGCCAGCAATGACAGAACCACAGATACGCAGTATTTT.